Below, 31 T cell receptor beta chains from the same sample are listed, as sequenced in a study of blood T cell repertoires in COVID-19 (dated by TCRdb to 2019 to 2021). Libraries came from the immunoSEQ multiplex PCR assay. TCRdb took over this immuneACCESS table, retaining in-frame rearrangements with V and J assigned. Such tables are incomplete; in checked studies, under half of the missing clones stem from an unresolved V gene, and the remainder is unexplained. This sample lists some 230,000 clones; roughly 80% were detected once. The ten largest clones represent 1.3% of the sample. Sequencing input: PBMCs or T cells enriched from blood (not recorded which). These receptors originate from a woman in her forties with acute COVID-19.

The chain joins TRBV4-2 to TRBJ2-1; possibly TRBD2 for D (5 bases). From germline, CDR1 is LGHNA and CDR2 YNFKEQ. This CDR3 region has 15 residues. Trimming shortened V by 5 bases and J by 5 bases, and 16 bases separated the two germline ends. CDR3 in DNA: TGTGCCAGCAGCGATTTTCGGAGAGCGGACAATGAGCAGTTCTTC. Translated, it gives CASSDFRRADNEQFF.

The chain joins TRBV2 to TRBJ2-2, with D unclear. Germline V CDR1 and CDR2: SNHLY, FYNNEI. This CDR3 is 12 amino acids long. V was trimmed by 3 bases and J by 6 bases, leaving 5 bases between them. The CDR3 region has the DNA TGTGCCAGCAGTGATCAGGCCGGGGAGCTGTTTTTT. Its translation is CASSDQAGELFF.

The genes are TRBV27 and TRBJ1-1; 9 bases agree with TRBD1. V shed 2 bases, J shed 4 bases, and the junction held 5 bases outside the gene matches. CDR3 length: 15 amino acids. Per the germline V gene, CDR1 is MNHEY and CDR2 is SMNVEV (reference sequence). The CDR3: CASSLTGGGSTEAFF. CDR3 bases: TGTGCCAGCAGTTTAACAGGGGGCGGGAGCACTGAAGCTTTCTTT.

This clone showed up just a few times. The chain has TRBV5-1 and TRBJ1-2, with 7 bases fitting TRBD1. V gave up 4 bases and J gave up 7 bases; unmatched junction bases: 13. Germline lookup yields CDR1 SGHRS and CDR2 YFSETQ. This CDR3 comprises 15 residues. CDR3 sequence (DNA): TGCGCCAGCAGCGAACTCGGACAGGCTGAATCTGGCTACACCTTC. Protein: CASSELGQAESGYTF.

This rearrangement joins TRBV2 to TRBJ1-6; a weak D match, TRBD1 (6 bases). The CDR3 totals 16 residues. Trimming cost V 4 bases and J 7 bases, with 17 bases left between them. The germline V gene encodes CDR1 SNHLY and CDR2 FYNNEI. The CDR3 DNA sequence: TGTGCCAGCAGTGGTTCTGACAGGAGAGGGAATTCACCCCTCCACTTT. It is translated as CASSGSDRRGNSPLHF.

The rearrangement uses TRBV5-6 and TRBJ2-6; 8 nucleotides align to TRBD1. Germline loops: CDR1 SGHDT, CDR2 YYEEEE. The CDR3 contains 18 residues. V lost 4 bases and J lost 0; bases outside the gene matches: 9. The chain's CDR3 is CASSTRDRPYSGANVLTF. DNA for the CDR3: TGTGCCAGCAGCACCCGGGACAGGCCATACTCTGGGGCCAACGTCCTGACTTTC.

The J gene is TRBJ1-6, the V gene TRBV7-3; D is unresolved. The V gene lost 6 bases and the J gene lost 9 bases, with 9 bases spanning the gap. The CDR3 spans 12 residues. The germline V gene encodes CDR1 SGHTA and CDR2 FQGTGA. CDR3 in DNA: TGTGCCAGCAGTGATAAAGCTTCACCCCTCCACTTT. Translated, it gives CASSDKASPLHF.

The chain combines TRBV14 with TRBJ2-1; D unresolved. Trimming stripped 1 base from V and 9 bases from J, with 7 bases between. CDR3 length: 12 residues. In germline, CDR1 is SGHDN, CDR2 FVKESK. The CDR3: CASSQGSGEQFF. The CDR3 nucleotides are TGTGCCAGCAGCCAAGGTTCAGGTGAGCAGTTCTTC.

The rearrangement links TRBV5-8 to TRBJ1-4; TRBD1 matches 8 bases. Germline assignment: CDR1 SGHTS and CDR2 YDEGEE. The CDR3 sequence is 16 residues long. Germline trimming cut 2 bases from V and 8 bases from J; bases unmatched to any gene: 11. CDR3 sequence: CASSFYSGTGSEKLFF. The CDR3 DNA reads TGTGCCAGCAGCTTCTATTCCGGGACAGGATCCGAAAAACTGTTTTTT.

This chain uses TRBV27 with TRBJ2-7; tentative D call: TRBD2 (5 bases). The V end was cut by 5 bases, the J end by 4 bases, with 15 bases between. The length of the CDR3 is 14 residues. Per the germline V gene, CDR1 is MNHEY and CDR2 is SMNVEV (reference sequence). As DNA, the CDR3 is TGTGCCAGCAGTCTCAAATCCGGGATGTACGAGCAGTACTTC. Translated: CASSLKSGMYEQYF.

This chain uses TRBV28 with TRBJ1-2; 11 bases are a match to TRBD1. Germline loops: CDR1 MDHEN, CDR2 SYDVKM. The trim removed 6 bases at V and 5 bases at J, leaving 14 bases unmatched. The CDR3 spans 17 residues. The CDR3 DNA reads as TGTGCCAGCAGCAATCCCGGGACAGGGGGAAAACGGTATGGCTACACCTTC. It yields the protein CASSNPGTGGKRYGYTF.

This clone was observed a single time. The chain carries TRBV24-1 and TRBJ2-2; possible D gene TRBD2, 6 bases. V gave up 7 bases and J gave up 4 bases, with 18 bases separating them. Germline V gene sequence: CDR1 KGHDR, CDR2 SFDVKD. The CDR3 length is 16 residues. This CDR3 reads CATRPGGAVGTGELFF. In DNA, the CDR3 is TGTGCCACCAGACCAGGAGGGGCAGTTGGCACCGGGGAGCTGTTTTTT.

The V and J genes are TRBV5-4 and TRBJ2-5; 7 nucleotides match TRBD2. With V trimmed by 3 bases and J by 3 bases, 11 bases remained unmatched. The CDR3 runs 16 residues. CDR1 and CDR2 from the germline V gene are SGHNT and YYREEE (reference sequence). For the CDR3, the DNA is TGTGCCAGCAGCTCCCAGACTAGCCCGACCAAAGAGACCCAGTACTTC. It specifies CASSSQTSPTKETQYF. Variable domain in full (rest from reference TRBV5-4 and TRBJ2-5): ETGVTQSPTHLIKTRGQQVTLRCSSQSGHNTVSWYQQALGQGPQFIFQYYREEENGRGNFPPRFSGLQFPNYSSELNVNALELDDSALYLCASSSQTSPTKETQYFGPGTRLLVL.

The rearrangement uses TRBV18 and TRBJ1-5; D is ambiguous. V was cut by 6 bases and J by 0 bases, with 15 bases left in between. The CDR3 loop spans 16 amino acids. CDR1 is KGHSH and CDR2 is LQKENI in the germline V gene. The CDR3 sequence: CASSQTPGYSNQPQHF. CDR3 in DNA: TGTGCCAGCTCTCAAACCCCGGGTTATAGCAATCAGCCCCAGCATTTT.

The CDR3 reads CASSQDRTTGNTIYF. The CDR3, as DNA: TGTGCCAGCAGCCAAGATCGGACAACTGGAAACACCATATATTTT. This sequence joins TRBV3-1 (or the pseudogene TRBV3-2) and TRBJ1-3; D perhaps matches TRBD1 (5 bases). V lost 0 bases and J lost 2, with 8 bases in between. The CDR3 sequence is 15 residues long. Germline V gene data show CDR1 as LGHDT and CDR2 as YNNKEL (reference sequence).

The CDR3 spells CASSQAWTGGTDTQYF. For the CDR3, the DNA is TGTGCCAGCAGCCAGGCATGGACAGGGGGCACAGATACGCAGTATTTT. The rearrangement joins TRBV4-2 to TRBJ2-3; 9 nucleotides align to TRBD1. Looked up from germline, CDR1 is LGHNA and CDR2 is YNFKEQ. Trimming cost V 3 bases and J 1 base; bases outside gene matches: 5. CDR3 length: 16 amino acids.

As DNA, the CDR3 is TGTGCCAGTATGGGCCAAGGGGCGGACACTGAAGCTTTCTTT. Protein sequence: CASMGQGADTEAFF. The J gene is TRBJ1-1, the V gene TRBV19; TRBD1 might be the D (5 bases). Germline lookup yields CDR1 LNHDA and CDR2 SQIVND (reference sequence). The CDR3 is made up of 14 amino acids. The V and J ends lost 7 bases and 3 bases respectively, with 15 bases between them.

Remarks on this clone: This same CDR3 is encoded by further DNA sequences in the sample. The CDR3 loop reads CASSSGQGREKLFF. CDR3 nucleotide sequence: TGTGCCAGCAGCTCCGGACAGGGGAGAGAAAAACTGTTTTTT. The chain employs TRBV7-9 and TRBJ1-4; 9 nucleotides line up with TRBD1. In germline, CDR1 is SEHNR, CDR2 FQNEAQ (reference sequence). Unmatched junction bases numbered 5, after V lost 4 bases and J lost 8 bases. This CDR3 has 14 amino acids.

This clone was seen only a few times. The chain has TRBV30 and TRBJ1-5; TRBD1 aligns across 8 bases. In germline, CDR1 is GTSNPN, CDR2 SVGIG (reference sequence). Trimming at V came to 2 bases and at J to 7 bases, leaving 7 bases not matched to a gene. The CDR3 is made up of 14 amino acids. The CDR3 bases are TGTGCCTGGAGTAAACAGGGGGGGAAACAGCCCCAGCATTTT. Its protein product is CAWSKQGGKQPQHF.

The chain recombines TRBV10-2 with TRBJ2-3, with unresolved D. CDR3 length: 12 amino acids. Looked up from germline, CDR1 is WSHSY and CDR2 is SAAADI. The V end lost 3 bases, the J end lost 6 bases, and 7 bases lay between the germline ends. CDR3 region: CASSDVRDTQYF. CDR3 coding DNA: TGCGCCAGCAGTGACGTGAGGGATACGCAGTATTTT.

The rearrangement joins TRBV9 to TRBJ1-6; D uncertain. This CDR3 is 17 amino acids long. Germline CDR1 reads SGDLS; CDR2 reads YYNGEE. The ends were cut back, 4 bases at V and 9 bases at J, with 23 bases in the middle. As DNA, the CDR3 is TGTGCCAGCAGCCCCTCTCCGCCGGGAAGGGCCGGTTCACCCCTCCACTTT. Residues: CASSPSPPGRAGSPLHF.

The rearrangement links TRBV7-7 to TRBJ2-2; a weak D match, TRBD1 (6 bases). V was cut by 1 base and J by 1 base, with 16 bases left in between. CDR1 is SSHAT and CDR2 is FNYEAQ in the germline V gene (reference sequence). This CDR3 has 18 residues. DNA for the CDR3: TGTGCCAGCAGCTTAGATCCTGGGGGCCGGCTGAACACCGGGGAGCTGTTTTTT. Translation gives CASSLDPGGRLNTGELFF.

In its sample, this clone was seen a few times. V is TRBV4-1 and J is TRBJ1-6, with 9 bases that match TRBD1. With 0 bases clipped from V and 9 bases from J, the junction kept 6 bases outside the gene matches. The CDR3 spans 16 residues. Germline V lookup: CDR1 MGHRA, CDR2 YSYEKL. The CDR3 nucleotides are TGCGCCAGCAGCCAAGACCGGACAGGGGCAGGTTCACCCCTCCACTTT. This gives the protein CASSQDRTGAGSPLHF.

The genes are TRBV28 and TRBJ2-1; TRBD1 is a possible D gene (6 bases). The V gene lost 2 bases and the J gene lost 6 bases, with 11 bases spanning the gap. This CDR3 region has 14 residues. Germline V gene lookup returns CDR1 MDHEN and CDR2 SYDVKM. The CDR3 DNA reads as TGTGCCAGCAGTTTAACAGGGTCCCGCAATGAGCAGTTCTTC. This translates into CASSLTGSRNEQFF.

The chain joins TRBV2 to TRBJ2-5, with 8 bases fitting TRBD1. CDR1 is SNHLY, CDR2 FYNNEI, per germline. V gave up 6 bases and J gave up 1 base; unmatched junction bases: 16. This CDR3 is 18 amino acids long. CDR3 sequence (DNA): TGTGCCAGCAGGGGGGACAGGTGGTCCCTACTAGTCCAAGAGACCCAGTACTTC. It encodes CASRGDRWSLLVQETQYF.

V usage is TRBV10-1 and J usage is TRBJ2-2; no definite D call. Germline V gene data show CDR1 as WNHNN and CDR2 as SYGVQD (reference sequence). V lost 0 bases, J lost 0 bases, and 5 bases lay in between. There are 15 residues in the CDR3. CDR3 in DNA: TGCGCCAGCAGTGAGTCTCTAGCGAACACCGGGGAGCTGTTTTTT. As protein: CASSESLANTGELFF.

The V and J genes are TRBV10-3 and TRBJ2-3; tentative D call: TRBD1 (8 bases). V was trimmed by 8 bases and J by 2 bases, leaving 17 bases between them. The CDR3 contains 15 residues. In germline, CDR1 is ENHRY, CDR2 SYGVKD. The CDR3: CAIGQQGGATDTQYF. The CDR3 coding sequence is TGTGCCATCGGTCAACAGGGGGGGGCCACAGATACGCAGTATTTT.

The chain couples TRBV27 to TRBJ2-1; 14 bases align to TRBD2. From germline, CDR1 is MNHEY and CDR2 SMNVEV (reference sequence). The V segment lost 6 bases and the J segment 14 bases; nucleotides outside the gene matches: 30. CDR3 length: 21 residues. The CDR3 sequence is CASRRLGLAGGSRTLGGWEFF. CDR3 in DNA: TGTGCCAGCAGGAGACTTGGACTAGCGGGAGGTTCACGGACCCTCGGCGGTTGGGAGTTCTTC.

V is TRBV4-3 and J is TRBJ2-4; TRBD1 agrees at 7 bases. CDR1 is LGHNA, CDR2 YSLEER, per germline. Germline trimming cut 0 bases from V and 3 bases from J; bases unmatched to any gene: 11. The CDR3 is 18 amino acids. The CDR3 spells CASSQDPRGIRGKNIQYF. In nucleotides, the CDR3 is TGCGCCAGCAGCCAAGACCCCAGGGGGATTCGCGGCAAAAACATTCAGTACTTC.

This sequence joins TRBV10-3 and TRBJ1-6; the D gene is possibly TRBD1 (6 bases). Germline loops: CDR1 ENHRY, CDR2 SYGVKD. This CDR3 region has 14 residues. The V gene lost 4 bases and the J gene lost 7 bases, with 11 bases spanning the gap. The CDR3 sequence: CAISGGQGNSPLHF. CDR3 nucleotide sequence: TGTGCCATCAGTGGTGGGCAGGGGAATTCACCCCTCCACTTT.

The chain joins TRBV7-2 to TRBJ1-1; 9 nucleotides line up with TRBD1. This CDR3 comprises 13 residues. V shed 3 bases, J shed 6 bases, and the junction held 2 bases outside the gene matches. Per the germline V gene, CDR1 is SGHTA and CDR2 is FQGNSA. DNA of the CDR3: TGTGCCAGCAGCTTGACAGGGGGGGCTGAAGCTTTCTTT. The encoded protein is CASSLTGGAEAFF.